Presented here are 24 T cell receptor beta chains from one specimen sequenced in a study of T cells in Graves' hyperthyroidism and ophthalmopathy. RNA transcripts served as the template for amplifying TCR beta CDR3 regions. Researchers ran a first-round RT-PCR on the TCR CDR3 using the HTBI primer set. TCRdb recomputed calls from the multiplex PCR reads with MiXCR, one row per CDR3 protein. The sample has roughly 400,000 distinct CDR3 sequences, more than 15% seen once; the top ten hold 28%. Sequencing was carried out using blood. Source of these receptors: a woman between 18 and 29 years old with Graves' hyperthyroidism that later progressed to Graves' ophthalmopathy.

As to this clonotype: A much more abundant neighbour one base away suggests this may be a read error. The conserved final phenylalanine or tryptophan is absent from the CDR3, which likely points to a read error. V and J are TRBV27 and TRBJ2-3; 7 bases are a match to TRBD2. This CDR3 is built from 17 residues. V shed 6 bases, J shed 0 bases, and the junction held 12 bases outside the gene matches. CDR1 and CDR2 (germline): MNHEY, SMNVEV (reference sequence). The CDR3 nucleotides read TGTGCCAGCAGGCCGGAACTAGCGTTCACTAGCACAGATACGCAGTATTAT. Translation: CASRPELAFTSTDTQYY.

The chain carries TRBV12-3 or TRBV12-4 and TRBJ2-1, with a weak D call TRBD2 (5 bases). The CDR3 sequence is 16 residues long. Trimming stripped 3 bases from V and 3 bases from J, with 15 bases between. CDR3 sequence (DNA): TGTGCCAGCAGTTTCAGGCTAGCCCACGTCTACAATGAGCAGTTCTTC. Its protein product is CASSFRLAHVYNEQFF.

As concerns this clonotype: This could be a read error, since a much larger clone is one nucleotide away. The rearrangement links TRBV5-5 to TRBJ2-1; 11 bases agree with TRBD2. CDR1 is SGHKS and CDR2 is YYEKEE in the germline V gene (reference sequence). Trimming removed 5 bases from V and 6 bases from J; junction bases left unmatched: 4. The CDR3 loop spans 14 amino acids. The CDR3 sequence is CASRPGLAANEQFF. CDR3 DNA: TGTGCCAGCAGGCCGGGACTAGCGGCCAATGAGCAGTTCTTC. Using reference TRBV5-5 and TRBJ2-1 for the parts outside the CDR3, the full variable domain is DAGVTQSPTHLIKTRGQQVTLRCSPISGHKSVSWYQQVLGQGPQFIFQYYEKEERGRGNFPDRFSARQFPNYSSELNVNALLLGDSALYLCASRPGLAANEQFFGPGTRLTVL.

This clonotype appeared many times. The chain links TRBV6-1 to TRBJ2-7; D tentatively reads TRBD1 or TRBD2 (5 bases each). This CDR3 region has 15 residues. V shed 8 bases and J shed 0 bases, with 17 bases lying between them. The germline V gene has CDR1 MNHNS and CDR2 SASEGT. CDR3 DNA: TGTGCCAGCTCCGTAGGGGAGTTGGGCTCCTACGAGCAGTACTTC. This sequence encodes CASSVGELGSYEQYF.

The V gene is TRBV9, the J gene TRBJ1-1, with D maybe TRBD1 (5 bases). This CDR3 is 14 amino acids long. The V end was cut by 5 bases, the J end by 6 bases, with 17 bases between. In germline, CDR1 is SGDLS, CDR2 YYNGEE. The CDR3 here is CASRGEGSGSEAFF. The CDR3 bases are TGTGCCAGCAGAGGGGAAGGGTCGGGCTCTGAAGCTTTCTTT.

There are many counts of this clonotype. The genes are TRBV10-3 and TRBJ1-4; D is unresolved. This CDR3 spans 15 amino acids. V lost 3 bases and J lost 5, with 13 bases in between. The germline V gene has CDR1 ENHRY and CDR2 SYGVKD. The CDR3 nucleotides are TGTGCCATCAGTGACGCCGGGCCAGCAAATGAAAAACTGTTTTTT. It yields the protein CAISDAGPANEKLFF.

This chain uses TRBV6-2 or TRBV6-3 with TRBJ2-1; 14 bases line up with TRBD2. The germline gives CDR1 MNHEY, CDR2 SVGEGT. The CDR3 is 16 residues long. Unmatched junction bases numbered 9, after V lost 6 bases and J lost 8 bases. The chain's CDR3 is CASRSGTSGSKDEQFF. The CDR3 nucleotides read TGTGCCAGCAGATCCGGGACTAGCGGGAGTAAAGATGAGCAGTTCTTC.

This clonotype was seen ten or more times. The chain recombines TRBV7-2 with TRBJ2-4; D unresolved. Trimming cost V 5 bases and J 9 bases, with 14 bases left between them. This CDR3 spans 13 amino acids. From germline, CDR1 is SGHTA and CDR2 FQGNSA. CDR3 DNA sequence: TGTGCCAGCAGCCAAGGTGGGATGGGCATTCAGTACTTC. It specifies CASSQGGMGIQYF. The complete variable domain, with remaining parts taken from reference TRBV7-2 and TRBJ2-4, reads GAGVSQSPSNKVTEKGKDVELRCDPISGHTALYWYRQSLGQGLEFLIYFQGNSAPDKSGLPSDRFSAERTGGSVSTLTIQRTQQEDSAVYLCASSQGGMGIQYFGAGTRLSVL.

In nucleotides, the CDR3 is TGTGCCAGCACCTGGGGGAACACTGAAGCTTTCTTT. Translating gives CASTWGNTEAFF. V usage is TRBV7-9 and J usage is TRBJ1-1; D unresolved. V dropped 7 bases and J dropped 1 base, with 7 bases sitting between them. The germline V gene has CDR1 SEHNR and CDR2 FQNEAQ (reference sequence). The CDR3 loop spans 12 amino acids. The complete variable domain, with remaining parts taken from reference TRBV7-9 and TRBJ1-1, reads DTGVSQNPRHKITKRGQNVTFRCDPISEHNRLYWYRQTLGQGPEFLTYFQNEAQLEKSRLLSDRFSAERPKGSFSTLEIQRTEQGDSAMYLCASTWGNTEAFFGQGTRLTVV.

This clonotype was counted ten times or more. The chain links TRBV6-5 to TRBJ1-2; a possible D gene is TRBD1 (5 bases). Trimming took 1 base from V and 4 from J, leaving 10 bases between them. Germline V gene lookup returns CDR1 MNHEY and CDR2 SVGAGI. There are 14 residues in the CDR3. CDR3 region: CASSYFREGYGYTF. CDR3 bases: TGTGCCAGCAGTTACTTCAGGGAAGGCTATGGCTACACCTTC.

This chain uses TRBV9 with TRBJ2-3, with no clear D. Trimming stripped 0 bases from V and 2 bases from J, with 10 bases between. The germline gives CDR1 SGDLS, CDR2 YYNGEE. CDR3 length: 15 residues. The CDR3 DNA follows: TGTGCCAGCAGCGTAGTCCCCCAAAACACAGATACGCAGTATTTT. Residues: CASSVVPQNTDTQYF. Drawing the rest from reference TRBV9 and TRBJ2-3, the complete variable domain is DSGVTQTPKHLITATGQRVTLRCSPRSGDLSVYWYQQSLDQGLQFLIQYYNGEERAKGNILERFSAQQFPDLHSELNLSSLELGDSALYFCASSVVPQNTDTQYFGPGTRLTVL.

CDR3 residues: CASSYGAGSETQYF. Here the CDR3 DNA reads TGTGCCAGCAGTTACGGCGCGGGCTCGGAGACCCAGTACTTC. The chain combines TRBV6-9 with TRBJ2-5; tentative D call: TRBD2 (5 bases). Germline CDR1 and CDR2: MNHGY and SVAAGI. The V end lost 3 bases, the J end lost 5 bases, and 13 bases lay between the germline ends. The CDR3 sequence is 14 residues long.

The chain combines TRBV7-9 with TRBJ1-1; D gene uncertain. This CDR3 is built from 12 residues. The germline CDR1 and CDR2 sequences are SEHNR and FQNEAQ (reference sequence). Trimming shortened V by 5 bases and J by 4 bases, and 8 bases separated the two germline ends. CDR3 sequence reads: CASSDYSTEAFF. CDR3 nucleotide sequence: TGTGCCAGCAGCGACTATTCCACTGAAGCTTTCTTT.

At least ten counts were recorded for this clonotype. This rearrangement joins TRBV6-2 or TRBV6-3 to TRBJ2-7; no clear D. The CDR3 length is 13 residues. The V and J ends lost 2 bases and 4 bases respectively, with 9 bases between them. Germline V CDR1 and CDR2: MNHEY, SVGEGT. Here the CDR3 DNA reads TGTGCCAGCAGTTACGGCCCCCTGTACGAGCAGTACTTC. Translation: CASSYGPLYEQYF.

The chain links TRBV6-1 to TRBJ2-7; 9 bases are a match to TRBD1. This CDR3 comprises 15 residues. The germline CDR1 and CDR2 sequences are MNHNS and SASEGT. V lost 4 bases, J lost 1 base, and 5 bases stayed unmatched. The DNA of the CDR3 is TGTGCCAGCAGTGTAGGGACAGGGATATCCTACGAGCAGTACTTC. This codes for CASSVGTGISYEQYF.

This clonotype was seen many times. CDR3 region: CASSESGGVDEQFF. DNA for the CDR3: TGTGCCAGCAGTGAATCGGGAGGGGTTGATGAGCAGTTCTTC. This chain joins TRBV6-1 and TRBJ2-1; 8 nucleotides align to TRBD2. J gave up 8 bases and V 2 bases, and 5 bases lay outside the gene matches. Germline V gives CDR1 MNHNS, CDR2 SASEGT. The CDR3 has 14 residues.

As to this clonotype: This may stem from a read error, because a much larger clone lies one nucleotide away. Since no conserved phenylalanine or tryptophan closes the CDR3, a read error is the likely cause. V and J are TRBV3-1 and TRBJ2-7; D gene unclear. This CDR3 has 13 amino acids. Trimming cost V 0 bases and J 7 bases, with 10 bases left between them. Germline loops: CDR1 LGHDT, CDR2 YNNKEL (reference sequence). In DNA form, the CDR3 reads TGTGCCAGCAGCCAAGACCCCTATCGAGAGCAGTACCTC. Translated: CASSQDPYREQYL.

The CDR3 DNA is TGTGCCAGCAGTCCTTCCTCGACAGGGGAATATGGCTACACCTTC. This translates into CASSPSSTGEYGYTF. The rearrangement uses TRBV2 and TRBJ1-2; TRBD1 aligns across 8 bases. With 5 bases clipped from V and 5 bases from J, the junction kept 10 bases outside the gene matches. The CDR3 is made up of 15 amino acids. Germline CDR1 SNHLY, CDR2 FYNNEI.

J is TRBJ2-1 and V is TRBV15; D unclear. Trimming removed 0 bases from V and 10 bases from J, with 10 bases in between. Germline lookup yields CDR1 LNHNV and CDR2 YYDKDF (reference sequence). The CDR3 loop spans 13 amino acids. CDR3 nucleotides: TGTGCCACCAGCAGAGATAAAGACGCGGAGCAGTTCTTC. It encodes CATSRDKDAEQFF.

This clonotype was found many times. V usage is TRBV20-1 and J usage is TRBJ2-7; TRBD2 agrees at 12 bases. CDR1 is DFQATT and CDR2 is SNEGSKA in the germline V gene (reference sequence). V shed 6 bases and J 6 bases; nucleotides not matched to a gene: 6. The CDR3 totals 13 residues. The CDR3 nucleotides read TGCAGTGCATCGGCTAGCGGGAGGGGCGAGCAGTACTTC. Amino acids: CSASASGRGEQYF.

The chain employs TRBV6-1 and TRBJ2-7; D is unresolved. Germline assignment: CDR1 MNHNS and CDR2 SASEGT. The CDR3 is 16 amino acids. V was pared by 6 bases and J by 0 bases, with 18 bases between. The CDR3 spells CASRSAPAASSYEQYF. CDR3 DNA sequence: TGTGCCAGCAGGTCGGCCCCGGCGGCCAGCTCCTACGAGCAGTACTTC.

CDR3 in DNA: TGTGCCAGCAGCCAAGATATGGCTACCACTGAAGCTTTCTTT. Its translation is CASSQDMATTEAFF. The gene calls are TRBV3-1 and TRBJ1-1; no firm D call. Trimming took off 0 bases at V and 4 bases at J, with 9 bases between the two ends. Germline V lookup: CDR1 LGHDT, CDR2 YNNKEL (reference sequence). The CDR3 is 14 residues long.

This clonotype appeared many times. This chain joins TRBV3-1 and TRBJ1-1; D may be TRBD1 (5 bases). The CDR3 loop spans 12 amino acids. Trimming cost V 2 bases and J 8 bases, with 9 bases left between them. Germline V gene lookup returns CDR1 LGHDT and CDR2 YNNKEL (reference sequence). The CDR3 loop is CASSQRGLEAFF. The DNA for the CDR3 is TGTGCCAGCAGCCAAAGGGGCCTCGAAGCTTTCTTT.

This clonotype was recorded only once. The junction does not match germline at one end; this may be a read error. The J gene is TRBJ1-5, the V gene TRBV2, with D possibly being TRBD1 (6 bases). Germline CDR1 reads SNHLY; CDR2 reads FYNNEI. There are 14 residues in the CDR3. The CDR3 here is CASSEDRNNQPQHF. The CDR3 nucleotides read TGTGCCAGCAGCGAAGACAGGAACAATCAGCCCCAGCATTTT.